The 5 T cell receptor beta chains below all came from one sample that was sequenced in a study of shared clonotypes between healthy human individuals (dated by TCRdb to the early 2020s). Library preparation used the immunoSEQ multiplex PCR assay. TCRdb retrieved this table from immuneACCESS and kept in-frame rearrangements only. Not all clones are present; in checked studies, unresolved V genes account for under half, and no reason is known for the remainder. This sample gives 1.5 million to 1.9 million clones in total; under 99% of them show up just once. The ten most abundant clones make up about 0.42% of the sample. Sequences were obtained from naive CD4+ T cells sorted from blood. The cell subset or site label, read with the paper, signifies: CD45RA+ positively selected. Receptors were obtained from a man younger than 40 in good health.

This clone showed up just a few times. The CDR3 region is CASSLRWDRAPSGMNTEAFF. DNA of the CDR3: TGCGCCAGCAGCTTGCGTTGGGACAGGGCCCCCTCTGGCATGAACACTGAAGCTTTCTTT. The chain has TRBV5-1 and TRBJ1-1, with 9 bases lining up with TRBD1. Germline V CDR1 and CDR2: SGHRS, YFSETQ. This CDR3 comprises 20 residues. After removal of 1 base from V and 0 bases from J, the junction contained 16 bases not matched to a gene. Drawing the rest from reference TRBV5-1 and TRBJ1-1, the complete variable domain is KAGVTQTPRYLIKTRGQQVTLSCSPISGHRSVSWYQQTPGQGLQFLFEYFSETQRNKGNFPGRFSGRQFSNSRSEMNVSTLELGDSALYLCASSLRWDRAPSGMNTEAFFGQGTRLTVV.

The V and J genes are TRBV5-1 and TRBJ2-1, with 7 bases fitting TRBD2. This CDR3 is built from 16 residues. Germline loops: CDR1 SGHRS, CDR2 YFSETQ. Trimming took 2 bases from V and 6 from J; bases not matched to a gene: 11. CDR3 nucleotide sequence: TGCGCCAGCAGCTTCCAGGTAACGGCTAGCGGCAATGAGCAGTTCTTC. Amino acid sequence: CASSFQVTASGNEQFF. Complete variable domain (other parts from reference TRBV5-1 and TRBJ2-1): KAGVTQTPRYLIKTRGQQVTLSCSPISGHRSVSWYQQTPGQGLQFLFEYFSETQRNKGNFPGRFSGRQFSNSRSEMNVSTLELGDSALYLCASSFQVTASGNEQFFGPGTRLTVL.

This clone is a singleton in its sample. The chain uses TRBV6-1 and TRBJ1-5; no clear D gene. Germline-derived CDR1 and CDR2 are MNHNS and SASEGT. CDR3 length: 13 residues. The ends were cut back, 1 base at V and 6 bases at J, with 7 bases in the middle. CDR3 protein: CASSEGGGQPQHF. The CDR3 nucleotides read TGTGCCAGCAGTGAAGGCGGTGGTCAGCCCCAGCATTTT.

The chain links TRBV4-3 to TRBJ1-2; D is possibly TRBD1 (6 bases). Germline-derived CDR1 and CDR2 are LGHNA and YSLEER. The CDR3 is 18 residues long. Trimming left V 0 bases short and J 1 base short, with 18 bases between. The CDR3 is CASSQDWAGVLGNYGYTF. The CDR3 coding sequence is TGCGCCAGCAGCCAAGATTGGGCAGGGGTGTTAGGTAACTATGGCTACACCTTC.

This clone was seen once. This chain links TRBV6-1 with TRBJ1-4; the D is unclear. Germline-derived CDR1 and CDR2 are MNHNS and SASEGT. The V gene lost 1 base and the J gene lost 12 bases, with 15 bases spanning the gap. This CDR3 region has 14 residues. The CDR3 DNA is TGTGCCAGCAGTGAAGGTCCCGCGACGATGGAACTGTTTTTT. Translation: CASSEGPATMELFF.